Presented here are 32 T cell receptor beta chains from one specimen sequenced in a study of T cell responses to AZD1222 COVID-19 vaccine. TCRdb's table, derived via immunoSEQ multiplex PCR, lists solely in-frame clones and lacks some. The sample lists 83,000 or so clones; about 90% were seen once. Sample: peripheral blood, taken 28 days after the second AZD1222 dose. All receptors come from an adult who received the AZD1222 COVID-19 vaccine.

The genes are TRBV7-2 and TRBJ2-5; 8 bases line up with TRBD2. This CDR3 spans 16 amino acids. The germline gives CDR1 SGHTA, CDR2 FQGNSA. After removal of 6 bases from V and 5 bases from J, the junction contained 14 bases not matched to a gene. In nucleotides, the CDR3 is TGTGCCAGCAGTTCCTCCCCAGCGGGAGATGGGGAGACCCAGTACTTC. Translation gives CASSSSPAGDGETQYF.

The chain is built from TRBV4-1 and TRBJ1-4, with TRBD1 matching over 11 bases. V was clipped by 2 bases and J by 3 bases; unmatched bases: 11. This CDR3 has 19 amino acids. Germline V gene data show CDR1 as MGHRA and CDR2 as YSYEKL. CDR3 DNA: TGCGCCAGCAGCCAATATGGGACAGGGGGTCGTGTGTCTAATGAAAAACTGTTTTTT. Translation gives CASSQYGTGGRVSNEKLFF.

The J gene is TRBJ1-4, the V gene TRBV7-2; tentatively, D is TRBD1 (6 bases). V was cut by 1 base and J by 3 bases, with 9 bases left in between. The germline CDR1 and CDR2 sequences are SGHTA and FQGNSA. The CDR3 runs to 15 residues. The CDR3 spells CASSLDRASNEKLFF. The CDR3 DNA reads TGTGCCAGCAGCTTAGACAGGGCCTCTAATGAAAAACTGTTTTTT.

V gene TRBV10-2 combines with J gene TRBJ1-1, with TRBD1 identical over 8 bases. Per germline, CDR1 WSHSY and CDR2 SAAADI. V was clipped by 6 bases and J by 6 bases; unmatched bases: 9. The CDR3 contains 14 residues. The CDR3 sequence is CASREDRDVAEAFF. The CDR3 region has the DNA TGCGCCAGCAGAGAGGACAGGGATGTCGCTGAAGCTTTCTTT.

Here the CDR3 DNA reads TGTGCCACCAGCAGAGATTTTGCTGGCAATCAGCCCCAGCATTTT. Translating it yields CATSRDFAGNQPQHF. V and J are TRBV15 and TRBJ1-5, with D unresolved. CDR1 is LNHNV, CDR2 YYDKDF, per germline (reference sequence). The CDR3 is 15 amino acids. V gave up 0 bases and J gave up 2 bases, with 8 bases separating them.

This sequence joins TRBV6-5 and TRBJ1-1, with 8 bases matching TRBD1. V trimming: 6 bases; J trimming: 1 base; junction bases outside the gene matches: 4. The CDR3 totals 14 residues. Germline V gives CDR1 MNHEY, CDR2 SVGAGI. Here the CDR3 DNA reads TGTGCCAGCAGGATGACAGGGGCGAACACTGAAGCTTTCTTT. This gives the protein CASRMTGANTEAFF.

To note about this clone: One end of the junction varies from germline; a read error may be responsible. The chain couples TRBV30 to TRBJ1-1; D is undetermined. Germline-derived CDR1 and CDR2 are GTSNPN and SVGIG (reference sequence). The CDR3 totals 13 residues. CDR3 in amino acids: CAWSEGTITEVFF. Here the CDR3 DNA reads TGTGCCTGGAGTGAGGGAACTATAACTGAAGTTTTCTTT.

The CDR3 spells CASSPVDRPGNTEAFF. CDR3 DNA sequence: TGTGCCAGCTCACCAGTTGACAGGCCCGGAAACACTGAAGCTTTCTTT. The rearrangement links TRBV18 to TRBJ1-1; D is possibly TRBD1 (6 bases). V dropped 2 bases and J dropped 2 bases, with 15 bases sitting between them. The germline V gene encodes CDR1 KGHSH and CDR2 LQKENI. The CDR3 spans 16 residues.

The chain combines TRBV6-4 with TRBJ2-6; D is ambiguous. Germline loops: CDR1 MRHNA, CDR2 SNTAGT. This CDR3 has 16 residues. Trimming took off 0 bases at V and 1 base at J, with 7 bases between the two ends. CDR3 coding DNA: TGTGCCAGCAGTGACTCTTCGGAGTCTGGGGCCAACGTCCTGACTTTC. This translates into CASSDSSESGANVLTF.

The chain is built from TRBV20-1 and TRBJ2-3, with TRBD1 as a possible D gene (6 bases). The germline gives CDR1 DFQATT, CDR2 SNEGSKA (reference sequence). V shed 4 bases and J shed 10 bases, with 12 bases lying between them. The CDR3 is 11 amino acids. In DNA, the CDR3 is TGCAGTGCTACCCAACACAGGGCGCAGTATTTT. Protein sequence: CSATQHRAQYF.

This sequence joins TRBV6-1 and TRBJ2-4; TRBD2 aligns across 8 bases. Germline CDR1 reads MNHNS; CDR2 reads SASEGT. The CDR3 loop spans 17 amino acids. Unmatched junction bases numbered 5, after V lost 1 base and J lost 0 bases. CDR3 nucleotides: TGTGCCAGCAGTGAAGGGGGCCTAGCGGGAGCCAAAAACATTCAGTACTTC. The encoded protein is CASSEGGLAGAKNIQYF.

This clone came up once. The chain uses TRBV29-1 and TRBJ2-1, with TRBD2 identical over 9 bases. J lost 6 bases, V lost 8 bases, and 11 bases had no gene match. CDR1 SQVTM and CDR2 ANQGSEA come from the germline V gene. The CDR3 is 14 amino acids. CDR3 sequence (DNA): TGCAGCTGCGGGGGGGGCAGGGGAATCAATGAGCAGTTCTTC. Translating gives CSCGGGRGINEQFF.

The chain couples TRBV5-1 to TRBJ1-2, with D possibly being TRBD1 (5 bases). Looked up from germline, CDR1 is SGHRS and CDR2 is YFSETQ. The CDR3 has 14 residues. Trimming shortened V by 4 bases and J by 8 bases, and 18 bases separated the two germline ends. The CDR3 spells CASSRLDGTGGYTF. CDR3 DNA sequence: TGCGCCAGCAGCAGATTGGACGGGACGGGCGGCTACACCTTC.

The chain employs TRBV7-2 and TRBJ2-7, with 7 nucleotides matching TRBD1. This CDR3 is 15 amino acids long. V shed 4 bases, J shed 4 bases, and the junction held 10 bases outside the gene matches. From germline, CDR1 is SGHTA and CDR2 FQGNSA. The CDR3 bases are TGTGCCAGCAGCTCAGACGGGACAGTTGATTACGAGCAGTACTTC. Protein: CASSSDGTVDYEQYF.

This chain joins TRBV6-4 and TRBJ2-1, with TRBD1 identical over 9 bases. Germline CDR1 is MRHNA and CDR2 is SNTAGT. The J segment lost 5 bases and the V segment lost 1 base, leaving 6 bases of the junction unmatched. This CDR3 has 16 residues. CDR3 in amino acids: CASSDYGTGINNEQFF. CDR3 coding DNA: TGTGCCAGCAGTGACTATGGGACAGGGATCAACAATGAGCAGTTCTTC.

This sequence joins TRBV7-2 and TRBJ2-7; D is unclear. Germline V lookup: CDR1 SGHTA, CDR2 FQGNSA. Trimming removed 1 base from V and 0 bases from J, with 7 bases in between. The CDR3 runs to 14 residues. This CDR3 is CASSLVGLSYEQYF. The CDR3 DNA reads as TGTGCCAGCAGCTTAGTGGGCCTCTCCTACGAGCAGTACTTC. Complete variable domain (other parts from reference TRBV7-2 and TRBJ2-7): GAGVSQSPSNKVTEKGKDVELRCDPISGHTALYWYRQSLGQGLEFLIYFQGNSAPDKSGLPSDRFSAERTGGSVSTLTIQRTQQEDSAVYLCASSLVGLSYEQYFGPGTRLTVT.

The V call is TRBV19, the J call TRBJ1-5; D is unresolved. V was cut by 5 bases and J by 5 bases, with 19 bases left in between. Germline CDR1 LNHDA, CDR2 SQIVND (reference sequence). The CDR3 covers 16 residues. The CDR3: CASSPIEVVDYQPQHF. The DNA of the CDR3 is TGTGCCAGTAGTCCGATTGAGGTGGTGGATTATCAGCCCCAGCATTTT. Full variable domain (remainder filled in from reference TRBV19 and TRBJ1-5): DGGITQSPKYLFRKEGQNVTLSCEQNLNHDAMYWYRQDPGQGLRLIYYSQIVNDFQKGDIAEGYSVSREKKESFPLTVTSAQKNPTAFYLCASSPIEVVDYQPQHFGDGTRLSIL.

The chain employs TRBV5-4 and TRBJ1-2, with D possibly TRBD1 on 6 matching bases. Germline CDR1 SGHNT, CDR2 YYREEE (reference sequence). The CDR3 extends over 13 amino acids. Trimming took 3 bases from V and 7 from J, leaving 13 bases between them. The CDR3 region is CASSSTGSSGYTF. CDR3 bases: TGTGCCAGCAGCTCAACAGGGAGCTCTGGCTACACCTTC.

This chain joins TRBV7-8 and TRBJ1-6, with 7 bases that match TRBD1. Germline trimming cut 1 base from V and 7 bases from J; bases unmatched to any gene: 10. This CDR3 has 17 residues. Germline V gene lookup returns CDR1 SGHVS and CDR2 FQNEAQ. CDR3 bases: TGTGCCAGCAGCTTAGTTGCCATCGGGACAGTCAATTCACCCCTCCACTTT. This sequence encodes CASSLVAIGTVNSPLHF.

The rearrangement uses TRBV4-2 and TRBJ2-7; 10 bases align to TRBD2. This CDR3 has 15 amino acids. CDR1 LGHNA and CDR2 YNFKEQ come from the germline V gene. V lost 2 bases to trimming and J lost 2 bases; unmatched junction nucleotides: 3. CDR3 DNA sequence: TGTGCCAGCAGCCAACGGGGGACTAGCGCCTACGAGCAGTACTTC. This translates into CASSQRGTSAYEQYF.

The V and J genes are TRBV2 and TRBJ1-5; 10 positions match TRBD1. Germline V lookup: CDR1 SNHLY, CDR2 FYNNEI. Trimming at V came to 7 bases and at J to 1 base, leaving 4 bases not matched to a gene. The CDR3 runs 15 residues. The CDR3 loop reads CASKRTGGSNQPQHF. CDR3 nucleotides: TGTGCCAGCAAAAGGACAGGGGGAAGCAATCAGCCCCAGCATTTT. The variable domain in full, with the rest retrieved from reference TRBV2 and TRBJ1-5, is EPEVTQTPSHQVTQMGQEVILRCVPISNHLYFYWYRQILGQKVEFLVSFYNNEISEKSEIFDDQFSVERPDGSNFTLKIRSTKLEDSAMYFCASKRTGGSNQPQHFGDGTRLSIL.

This chain connects TRBV7-9 to TRBJ1-6; D is possibly TRBD1 (5 bases). Trimming pared 5 bases from V and 7 bases from J, leaving 18 bases between. The CDR3 loop spans 16 amino acids. Germline assignment: CDR1 SEHNR and CDR2 FQNEAQ (reference sequence). The CDR3 loop reads CASSPPGWDGNSPLHF. CDR3 nucleotide sequence: TGTGCCAGCAGCCCCCCCGGTTGGGACGGAAATTCACCCCTCCACTTT.

The chain joins TRBV6-2 or TRBV6-3 to TRBJ2-5, with D unclear. The CDR3 runs 12 residues. The V and J ends lost 2 bases and 6 bases respectively, with 7 bases between them. Germline assignment: CDR1 MNHEY and CDR2 SVGEGT. The CDR3 protein is CASSYPDKTQYF. The CDR3 DNA reads as TGTGCCAGCAGTTACCCCGACAAGACCCAGTACTTC.

This chain connects TRBV9 to TRBJ1-2; D remains ambiguous. Per germline, CDR1 SGDLS and CDR2 YYNGEE. CDR3 size: 14 residues. Trimming removed 3 bases from V and 5 bases from J, with 14 bases in between. Written as DNA, the CDR3 is TGTGCCAGCAGCGAACTCCGGACGGAGTATGGCTACACCTTC. Its translation: CASSELRTEYGYTF.

The J gene is TRBJ1-2, the V gene TRBV27; 8 bases align to TRBD1. Unmatched junction bases numbered 8, after V lost 4 bases and J lost 4 bases. The CDR3 loop spans 15 amino acids. Germline values: CDR1 MNHEY, CDR2 SMNVEV (reference sequence). The CDR3 coding sequence is TGTGCCAGCAGTTCCACCTCGACAGGGGCCTATGGCTACACCTTC. Amino acids: CASSSTSTGAYGYTF.

The chain joins TRBV30 to TRBJ1-1, with D perhaps TRBD1 (5 bases). This CDR3 has 13 amino acids. Germline values: CDR1 GTSNPN, CDR2 SVGIG (reference sequence). The V end lost 0 bases, the J end lost 4 bases, and 9 bases lay between the germline ends. In DNA form, the CDR3 reads TGTGCCTGGAGTGTGGCGGGGGGCACTGAAGCTTTCTTT. It encodes CAWSVAGGTEAFF.

J is TRBJ1-4 and V is TRBV27; 9 positions agree with TRBD1. Losses at the gene ends were 5 bases for V and 7 bases for J; bases not matched to a gene: 11. CDR3 length equals 16 residues. Germline CDR1 and CDR2: MNHEY and SMNVEV (reference sequence). DNA for the CDR3: TGTGCCAGCAGTCTCTCCCTGACAGGGGGAGGTGAAAAACTGTTTTTT. Encoded protein: CASSLSLTGGGEKLFF. Supplemented by reference TRBV27 and TRBJ1-4, the full variable domain reads EAQVTQNPRYLITVTGKKLTVTCSQNMNHEYMSWYRQDPGLGLRQIYYSMNVEVTDKGDVPEGYKVSRKEKRNFPLILESPSPNQTSLYFCASSLSLTGGGEKLFFGSGTQLSVL.

V usage is TRBV6-1 and J usage is TRBJ1-5; tentative D call: TRBD1 (5 bases). The ends were cut back, 0 bases at V and 3 bases at J, with 12 bases in the middle. The germline gives CDR1 MNHNS, CDR2 SASEGT. The CDR3 totals 16 residues. DNA for the CDR3: TGTGCCAGCAGTGAAGCCGGGGCAGGGCCCAATCAGCCCCAGCATTTT. It yields the protein CASSEAGAGPNQPQHF.

The V and J genes are TRBV7-2 and TRBJ2-5; the match to TRBD2 covers 9 bases. Trimming cost V 5 bases and J 4 bases; bases outside gene matches: 8. The length of the CDR3 is 15 residues. In germline, CDR1 is SGHTA, CDR2 FQGNSA. CDR3 residues: CASSRSGRGGETQYF. In DNA, the CDR3 is TGTGCCAGCAGCCGTAGCGGGAGAGGAGGAGAGACCCAGTACTTC. Full variable domain (rest looked up from reference TRBV7-2 and TRBJ2-5): GAGVSQSPSNKVTEKGKDVELRCDPISGHTALYWYRQSLGQGLEFLIYFQGNSAPDKSGLPSDRFSAERTGGSVSTLTIQRTQQEDSAVYLCASSRSGRGGETQYFGPGTRLLVL.

This clone was seen a single time. The chain carries TRBV9 and TRBJ1-6; 9 nucleotides match TRBD1. The V segment lost 3 bases and the J segment 12 bases; nucleotides outside the gene matches: 4. The CDR3 contains 13 residues. Germline-derived CDR1 and CDR2 are SGDLS and YYNGEE. In DNA, the CDR3 is TGTGCCAGCAGCGAAGTGACAGGGGGACCCCTCCACTTT. Its protein product is CASSEVTGGPLHF.

The table lists this clone with a few counts. The chain is built from TRBV7-9 and TRBJ1-1, with D perhaps matching TRBD1 (6 bases). Trimming took 6 bases from V and 5 from J, leaving 13 bases between them. The CDR3 loop spans 13 amino acids. Germline CDR1 and CDR2: SEHNR and FQNEAQ (reference sequence). CDR3 coding DNA: TGTGCCAGCAGAGCAGACAGGACAACTGAAGCTTTCTTT. Translating gives CASRADRTTEAFF. Full variable domain (outside the CDR3, taken from reference TRBV7-9 and TRBJ1-1): DTGVSQNPRHKITKRGQNVTFRCDPISEHNRLYWYRQTLGQGPEFLTYFQNEAQLEKSRLLSDRFSAERPKGSFSTLEIQRTEQGDSAMYLCASRADRTTEAFFGQGTRLTVV.

J is TRBJ2-5 and V is TRBV3-1 (or the pseudogene TRBV3-2); D is possibly TRBD1 (7 bases). V lost 5 bases, J lost 5 bases, and 18 bases lay in between. The CDR3 is 15 residues long. Germline CDR1 LGHDT, CDR2 YNNKEL (reference sequence). CDR3 bases: TGTGCCAGCAGCGCAATCAGGGGGGCCGGGGAGACCCAGTACTTC. It specifies CASSAIRGAGETQYF.